What follows is one TCR beta chain and its context. Between the trimmed V and J ends, which lost 0 bases and 5 bases, there was a span of 12 bases. This CDR3 contains 15 residues. Germline V gene lookup returns CDR1 MNHEY and CDR2 SVGAGI. The data are from a study of blood T cell repertoires in COVID-19. As for the study in general: COVID-19 samples from acute and convalescent phases originated in the United States, Italy and Spain.

Per the authors' pipeline: Estimation of nucleated cell counts relied on the amplification of reference gene primers. Here immunoSEQ multiplex PCR was the method, and the copy in TCRdb shows in-frame clones only, minus some. V and J calls and clone size follow that table, whereas D and trimming were derived from the DNA. The data show hundreds of thousands of clones, 70% to 85% seen once. The receptor was derived from a woman aged 40 to 55 with active or convalescent COVID-19. The chain links TRBV6-5 to TRBJ2-3; maybe TRBD2 (6 bases). Sample: peripheral blood. The CDR3 is CASSYSGLPEDTQYF. The CDR3 DNA reads TGTGCCAGCAGTTACTCCGGACTACCGGAAGATACGCAGTATTTT.